The sequence of this TCR beta chain was determined in a study of CD8+ T cells in alopecia areata. RNA, once extracted, was reverse transcribed into cDNA for use as the sequencing template. TCRdb's table, derived via immunoSEQ multiplex PCR, lists solely in-frame clones and lacks some. The data hold 130,000 or so clones, with about 49% observed a single time. The study team obtained lesional scalp punch biopsies and peripheral blood from alopecia areata patients. This CDR3 contains 15 residues. From germline, CDR1 is SGHTA and CDR2 FQGNSA. V lost 4 bases, J lost 4 bases, and 9 bases stayed unmatched. The sequencing used CD8+ T cells sorted from blood, collected at week 0. This clonotype was obtained from a human donor with alopecia areata. The chain uses TRBV7-2 and TRBJ2-7; TRBD2 matches at 8 bases. The CDR3 protein is CASSSRNSGAYEQYF. CDR3 coding DNA: TGTGCCAGCAGCTCGAGGAATAGCGGGGCTTACGAGCAGTACTTC.